This T cell receptor (beta chain) was identified in a study of metastatic and nonmetastatic thyroid tumors. Overall study context: Repertoires from blood and tumor or nodule tissue of malignant and benign thyroid patients were compared.

Every patient underwent thyroid surgery untreated. CDR3 length: 14 amino acids. V lost 5 bases and J 6 bases, leaving 16 bases between the germline ends. CDR1 is DFQATT and CDR2 is SNEGSKA in the germline V gene (reference sequence). Methods used by the authors: Researchers built a distant-metastasis classifier for papillary thyroid cancer that drew on CDR3 differences across clinicopathological groups. TCRdb re-clonotyped the PCR reads via MiXCR. These V and J calls originate from TCRdb's pipeline instead of the authors' own analysis. Among 20,000 or so clones listed, approximately 35% were seen once.

The chain links TRBV20-1 to TRBJ2-2; D is unclear. This receptor was obtained from a male donor with papillary thyroid cancer or a benign thyroid nodule (not recorded which). Some clones in this sample may be carry-over from other donors' samples. The sample comprised blood. The CDR3: CSASHGASAGELFF. The DNA of the CDR3 is TGCAGTGCTTCCCACGGTGCGTCTGCCGGGGAGCTGTTTTTT.